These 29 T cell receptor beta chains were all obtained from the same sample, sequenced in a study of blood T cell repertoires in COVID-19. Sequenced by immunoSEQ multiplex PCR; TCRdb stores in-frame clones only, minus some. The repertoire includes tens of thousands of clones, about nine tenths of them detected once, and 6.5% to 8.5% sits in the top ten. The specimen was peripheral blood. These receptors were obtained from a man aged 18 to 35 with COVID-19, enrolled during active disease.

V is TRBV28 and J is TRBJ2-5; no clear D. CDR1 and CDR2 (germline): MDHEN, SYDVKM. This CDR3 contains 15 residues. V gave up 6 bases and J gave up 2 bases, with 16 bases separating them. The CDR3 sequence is CASSPNQELQETQYF. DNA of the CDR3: TGTGCCAGCAGCCCAAACCAGGAATTACAAGAGACCCAGTACTTC.

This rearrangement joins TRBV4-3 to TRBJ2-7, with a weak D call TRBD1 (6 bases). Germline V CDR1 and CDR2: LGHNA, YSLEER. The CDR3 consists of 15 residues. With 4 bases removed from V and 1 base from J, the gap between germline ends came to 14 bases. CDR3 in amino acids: CASSPDLQGSYEQYF. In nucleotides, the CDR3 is TGCGCCAGCAGCCCTGACCTACAGGGTTCCTACGAGCAGTACTTC.

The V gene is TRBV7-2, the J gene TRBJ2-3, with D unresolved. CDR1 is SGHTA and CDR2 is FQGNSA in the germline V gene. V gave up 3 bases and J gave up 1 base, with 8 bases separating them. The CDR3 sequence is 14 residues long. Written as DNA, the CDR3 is TGTGCCAGCAGCTTGGTAGCCGGCACAGATACGCAGTATTTT. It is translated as CASSLVAGTDTQYF.

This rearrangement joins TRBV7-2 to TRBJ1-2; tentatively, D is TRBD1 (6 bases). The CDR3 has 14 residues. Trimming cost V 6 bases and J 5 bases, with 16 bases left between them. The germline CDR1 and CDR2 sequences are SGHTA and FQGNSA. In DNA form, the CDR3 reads TGTGCCAGCAGTCCCGGGGGGCGCCTTTATGGCTACACCTTC. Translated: CASSPGGRLYGYTF.

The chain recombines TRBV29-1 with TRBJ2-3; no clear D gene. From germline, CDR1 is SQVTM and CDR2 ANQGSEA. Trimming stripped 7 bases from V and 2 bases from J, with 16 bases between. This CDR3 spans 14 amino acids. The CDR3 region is CSGKQRYLTDTQYF. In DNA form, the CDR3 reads TGCAGCGGGAAGCAGCGATATCTCACAGATACGCAGTATTTT.

CDR3 DNA: TGTGCCAGCAGCTCATGGACTAGCGGGAGGGCCCTAACCGGGGAGCTGTTTTTT. Its translation is CASSSWTSGRALTGELFF. The chain combines TRBV7-2 with TRBJ2-2; 15 bases line up with TRBD2. V was pared by 4 bases and J by 5 bases, with 8 bases of the junction left unmatched. The CDR3 loop spans 18 amino acids. In germline, CDR1 is SGHTA, CDR2 FQGNSA.

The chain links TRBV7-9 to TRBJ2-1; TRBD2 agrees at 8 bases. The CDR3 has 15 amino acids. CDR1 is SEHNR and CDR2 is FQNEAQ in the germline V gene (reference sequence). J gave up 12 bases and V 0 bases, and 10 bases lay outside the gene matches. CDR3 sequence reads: CASSLAVGLVVGQFF. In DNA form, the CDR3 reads TGTGCCAGCAGCTTAGCGGTGGGACTAGTGGTAGGGCAGTTCTTC.

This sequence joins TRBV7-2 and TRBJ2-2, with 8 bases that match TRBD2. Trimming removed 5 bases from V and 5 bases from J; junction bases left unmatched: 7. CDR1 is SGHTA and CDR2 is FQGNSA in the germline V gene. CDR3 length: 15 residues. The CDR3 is CASSPRSGRTGELFF. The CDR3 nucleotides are TGTGCCAGCAGCCCTCGGAGCGGGAGAACCGGGGAGCTGTTTTTT.

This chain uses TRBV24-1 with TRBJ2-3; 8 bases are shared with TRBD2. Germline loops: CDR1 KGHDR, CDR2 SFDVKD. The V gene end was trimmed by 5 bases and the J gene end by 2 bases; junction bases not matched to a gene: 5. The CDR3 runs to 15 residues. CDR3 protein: CATSGKRGNTDTQYF. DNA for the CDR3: TGTGCCACCAGTGGTAAGCGGGGGAACACAGATACGCAGTATTTT.

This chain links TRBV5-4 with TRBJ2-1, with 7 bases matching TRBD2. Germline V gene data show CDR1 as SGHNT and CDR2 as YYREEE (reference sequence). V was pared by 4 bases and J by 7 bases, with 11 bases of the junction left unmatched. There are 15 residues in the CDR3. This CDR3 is CASSPGGRGDNEQFF. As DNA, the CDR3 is TGTGCCAGCAGCCCGGGGGGAAGAGGGGATAATGAGCAGTTCTTC.

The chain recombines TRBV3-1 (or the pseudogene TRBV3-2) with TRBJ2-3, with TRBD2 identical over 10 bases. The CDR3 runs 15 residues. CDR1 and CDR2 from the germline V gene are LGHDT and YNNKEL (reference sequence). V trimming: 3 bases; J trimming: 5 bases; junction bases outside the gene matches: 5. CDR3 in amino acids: CASSHLAGAGDTQYF. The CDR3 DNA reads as TGTGCCAGCAGCCATCTAGCGGGAGCGGGAGATACGCAGTATTTT.

In DNA form, the CDR3 reads TGTGCCATCAGTGAGTCTTCTACGGGAGGTGGCACAGATACGCAGTATTTT. Translation: CAISESSTGGGTDTQYF. The J gene is TRBJ2-3, the V gene TRBV10-3, with 7 nucleotides matching TRBD2. V trimming: 0 bases; J trimming: 1 base; junction bases outside the gene matches: 7. The CDR3 has 17 amino acids. The germline V gene has CDR1 ENHRY and CDR2 SYGVKD.

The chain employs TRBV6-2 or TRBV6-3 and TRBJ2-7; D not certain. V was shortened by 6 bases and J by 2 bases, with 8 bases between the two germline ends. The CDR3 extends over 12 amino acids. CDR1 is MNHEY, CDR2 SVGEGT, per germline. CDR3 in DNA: TGTGCCAGCAGCTTCAGTGCCTACGAGCAGTACTTC. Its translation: CASSFSAYEQYF.

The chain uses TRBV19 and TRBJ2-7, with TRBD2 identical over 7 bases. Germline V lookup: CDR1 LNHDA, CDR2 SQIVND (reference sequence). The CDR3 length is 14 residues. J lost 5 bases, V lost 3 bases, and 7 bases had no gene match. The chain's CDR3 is CASSIRQGGDEQYF. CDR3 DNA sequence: TGTGCCAGTAGTATTCGGCAGGGAGGGGACGAGCAGTACTTC.

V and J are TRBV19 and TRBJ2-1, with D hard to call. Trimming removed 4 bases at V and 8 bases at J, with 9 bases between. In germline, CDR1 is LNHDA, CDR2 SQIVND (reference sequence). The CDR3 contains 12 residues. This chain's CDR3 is CASSTGWDEQFF. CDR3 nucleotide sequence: TGTGCCAGTAGTACAGGTTGGGATGAGCAGTTCTTC.

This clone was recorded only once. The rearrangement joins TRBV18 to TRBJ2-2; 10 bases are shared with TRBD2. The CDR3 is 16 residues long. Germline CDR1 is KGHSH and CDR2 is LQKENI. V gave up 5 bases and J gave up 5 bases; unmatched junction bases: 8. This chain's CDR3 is CASSSTSGKYTGELFF. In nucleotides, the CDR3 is TGTGCCAGCTCATCAACTAGCGGGAAATATACCGGGGAGCTGTTTTTT.

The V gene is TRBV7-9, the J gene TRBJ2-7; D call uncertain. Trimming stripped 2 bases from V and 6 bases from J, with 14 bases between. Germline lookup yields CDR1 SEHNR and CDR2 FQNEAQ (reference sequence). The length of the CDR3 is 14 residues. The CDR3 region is CASSLPFPLGEQYF. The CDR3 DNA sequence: TGTGCCAGCAGCTTACCATTCCCCCTCGGCGAGCAGTACTTC.

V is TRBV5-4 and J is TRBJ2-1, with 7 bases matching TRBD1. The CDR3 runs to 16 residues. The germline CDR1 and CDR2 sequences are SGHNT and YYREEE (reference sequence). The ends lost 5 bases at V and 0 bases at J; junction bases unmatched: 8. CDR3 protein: CASSTDPGGSYNEQFF. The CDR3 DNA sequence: TGTGCCAGCAGTACAGATCCAGGGGGCTCCTACAATGAGCAGTTCTTC.

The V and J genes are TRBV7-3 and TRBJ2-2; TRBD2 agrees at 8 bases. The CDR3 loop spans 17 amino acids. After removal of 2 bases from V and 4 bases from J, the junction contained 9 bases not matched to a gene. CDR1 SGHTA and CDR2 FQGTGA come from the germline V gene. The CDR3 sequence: CASSLGSGRISTGELFF. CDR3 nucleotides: TGTGCCAGCAGCTTAGGCAGCGGGAGAATAAGCACCGGGGAGCTGTTTTTT.

In DNA, the CDR3 is TGTGCCAGCAGGAAAGACAGAAATGAGCAGTTCTTC. Protein product: CASRKDRNEQFF. This rearrangement joins TRBV3-1 (or the pseudogene TRBV3-2) to TRBJ2-1; possible D gene TRBD1, 5 bases. The V gene's germline CDR1 is LGHDT and CDR2 YNNKEL (reference sequence). V was pared by 6 bases and J by 7 bases, with 10 bases between. CDR3 size: 12 residues.

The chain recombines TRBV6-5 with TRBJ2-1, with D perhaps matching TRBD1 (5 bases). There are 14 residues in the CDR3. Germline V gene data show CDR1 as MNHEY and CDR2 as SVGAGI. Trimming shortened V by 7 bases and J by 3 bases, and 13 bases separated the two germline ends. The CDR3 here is CASKGVPSYNEQFF. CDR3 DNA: TGTGCCAGCAAAGGGGTCCCCAGCTACAATGAGCAGTTCTTC.

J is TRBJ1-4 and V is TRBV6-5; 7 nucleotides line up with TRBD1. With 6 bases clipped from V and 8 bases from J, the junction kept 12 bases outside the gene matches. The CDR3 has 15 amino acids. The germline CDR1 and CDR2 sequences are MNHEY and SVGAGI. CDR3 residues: CASRRTGQVDEKLFF. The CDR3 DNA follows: TGTGCCAGCAGGCGTACAGGACAGGTGGACGAAAAACTGTTTTTT.

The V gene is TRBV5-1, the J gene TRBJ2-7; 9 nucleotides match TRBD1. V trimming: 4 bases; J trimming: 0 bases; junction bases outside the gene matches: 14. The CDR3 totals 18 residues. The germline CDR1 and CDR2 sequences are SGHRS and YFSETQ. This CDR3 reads CASSPDPMGQGISYEQYF. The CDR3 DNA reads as TGCGCCAGCAGCCCTGACCCCATGGGACAGGGAATCTCCTACGAGCAGTACTTC.

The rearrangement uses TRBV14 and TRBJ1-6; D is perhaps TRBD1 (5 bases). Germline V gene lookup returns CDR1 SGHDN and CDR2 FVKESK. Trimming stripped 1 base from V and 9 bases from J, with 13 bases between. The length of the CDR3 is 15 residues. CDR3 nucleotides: TGTGCCAGCAGCCAAGGGCAGGGATTTGGTTCACCCCTCCACTTT. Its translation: CASSQGQGFGSPLHF.

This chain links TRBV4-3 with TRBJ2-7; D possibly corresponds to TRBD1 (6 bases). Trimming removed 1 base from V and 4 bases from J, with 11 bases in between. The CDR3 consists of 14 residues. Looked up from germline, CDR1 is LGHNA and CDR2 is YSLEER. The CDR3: CASSQGPQGYEQYF. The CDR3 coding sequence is TGCGCCAGCAGCCAAGGACCACAGGGTTACGAGCAGTACTTC.

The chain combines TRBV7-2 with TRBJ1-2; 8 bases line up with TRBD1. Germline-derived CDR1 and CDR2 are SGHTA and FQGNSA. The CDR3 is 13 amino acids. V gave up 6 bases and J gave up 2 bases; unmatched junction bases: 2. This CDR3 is CASRGQVNYGYTF. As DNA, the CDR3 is TGTGCCAGCAGGGGACAGGTCAACTATGGCTACACCTTC.

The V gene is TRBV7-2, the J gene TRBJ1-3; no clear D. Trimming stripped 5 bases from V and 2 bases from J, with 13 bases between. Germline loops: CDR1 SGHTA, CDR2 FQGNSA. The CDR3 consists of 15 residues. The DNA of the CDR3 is TGTGCCAGCAGCCTGGCTGCGGTCCCTGGAAACACCATATATTTT. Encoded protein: CASSLAAVPGNTIYF.

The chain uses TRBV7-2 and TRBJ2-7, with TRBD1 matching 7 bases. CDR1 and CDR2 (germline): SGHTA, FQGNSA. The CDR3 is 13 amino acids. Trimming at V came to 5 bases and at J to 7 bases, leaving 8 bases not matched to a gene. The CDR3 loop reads CASSTGTAREQYF. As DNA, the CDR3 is TGTGCCAGCAGCACAGGGACAGCGAGGGAGCAGTACTTC.

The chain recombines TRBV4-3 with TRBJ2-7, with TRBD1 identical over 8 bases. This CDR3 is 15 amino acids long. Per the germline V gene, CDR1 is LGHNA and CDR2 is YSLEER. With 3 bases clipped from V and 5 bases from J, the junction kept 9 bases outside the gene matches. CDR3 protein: CASSQRDRLLDEQYF. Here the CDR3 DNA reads TGCGCCAGCAGCCAGAGGGACAGGCTCTTGGACGAGCAGTACTTC.